The 27 T cell receptor beta chains below were found in one sample sequenced in a study of blood T cell repertoires in COVID-19. Assay used: immunoSEQ multiplex PCR; TCRdb lists only in-frame clones, some missing. The table lists about 140,000 clones, around 87% of them singletons. Material: peripheral blood. The receptors were gathered from a human donor in a cohort sampled during active COVID-19.

This chain links TRBV5-6 with TRBJ2-7; TRBD2 agrees at 11 bases. This CDR3 is 15 amino acids long. Germline CDR1 reads SGHDT; CDR2 reads YYEEEE. V was pared by 4 bases and J by 0 bases, with 3 bases of the junction left unmatched. The CDR3 region is CASSPLAGGSYEQYF. For the CDR3, the DNA is TGTGCCAGCAGCCCCCTAGCGGGGGGCTCCTACGAGCAGTACTTC.

The V gene is TRBV15, the J gene TRBJ1-1; tentative D call: TRBD1 (5 bases). The CDR3 runs 14 residues. Germline V gene data show CDR1 as LNHNV and CDR2 as YYDKDF (reference sequence). V lost 0 bases and J lost 9, with 14 bases in between. CDR3 sequence reads: CATSRDQAAGKAFF. CDR3 DNA sequence: TGTGCCACCAGCAGAGATCAGGCGGCAGGGAAAGCTTTCTTT.

This chain links TRBV28 with TRBJ2-7, with 11 bases aligning to TRBD1. This CDR3 has 13 residues. The germline V gene has CDR1 MDHEN and CDR2 SYDVKM. The V segment lost 6 bases and the J segment 4 bases; nucleotides outside the gene matches: 2. CDR3 sequence reads: CASRDRGLYEQYF. For the CDR3, the DNA is TGTGCCAGCAGGGACAGGGGGCTTTACGAGCAGTACTTC.

The chain is built from TRBV2 and TRBJ2-3, with 9 bases fitting TRBD1. The CDR3 has 13 residues. Germline loops: CDR1 SNHLY, CDR2 FYNNEI. With 9 bases clipped from V and 2 bases from J, the junction kept 3 bases outside the gene matches. This CDR3 reads CASTGGTTDTQYF. The CDR3 DNA reads TGTGCCAGTACAGGGGGCACCACAGATACGCAGTATTTT.

The chain is built from TRBV7-3 and TRBJ1-6, with a weak D call TRBD1 (6 bases). The CDR3 totals 14 residues. Trimming took off 2 bases at V and 11 bases at J, with 13 bases between the two ends. Germline V CDR1 and CDR2: SGHTA, FQGTGA. This CDR3 reads CASSLQGKLTPLHF. The CDR3 nucleotides read TGTGCCAGCAGCTTACAGGGGAAACTCACACCCCTCCACTTT.

V is TRBV11-2 and J is TRBJ1-6; D may be TRBD1 (6 bases). CDR3 length equals 14 residues. Looked up from germline, CDR1 is SGHAT and CDR2 is FQNNGV. Trimming cost V 0 bases and J 12 bases, with 12 bases left between them. CDR3 in amino acids: CASSLDRGWGPLHF. CDR3 sequence (DNA): TGTGCCAGCAGCTTAGACAGGGGCTGGGGACCCCTCCACTTT.

The chain carries TRBV28 and TRBJ2-1; 9 positions agree with TRBD1. The V and J ends lost 6 bases and 8 bases, in that order; junction bases with no gene match: 5. Germline V gene data show CDR1 as MDHEN and CDR2 as SYDVKM. This CDR3 spans 13 amino acids. Written as DNA, the CDR3 is TGTGCCAGCAGAGATGGACAGGGGTATGAGCAGTTCTTC. The encoded protein is CASRDGQGYEQFF.

A few counts support this clone. V usage is TRBV5-1 and J usage is TRBJ2-2; 16 positions agree with TRBD2. Trimming at V came to 4 bases and at J to 5 bases, leaving 2 bases not matched to a gene. The CDR3 runs 16 residues. The germline gives CDR1 SGHRS, CDR2 YFSETQ. CDR3 amino acids: CASSEGLAGGTGELFF. CDR3 bases: TGCGCCAGCAGCGAGGGACTAGCGGGAGGGACCGGGGAGCTGTTTTTT.

The sample holds one count of this clone. The V and J genes are TRBV18 and TRBJ1-1; the match to TRBD1 covers 10 bases. The length of the CDR3 is 16 residues. Germline V lookup: CDR1 KGHSH, CDR2 LQKENI. Trimming cost V 2 bases and J 5 bases; bases outside gene matches: 8. CDR3 nucleotides: TGTGCCAGCTCACCAACAGGACAGGGGGTTGGTACTGAAGCTTTCTTT. Translating it yields CASSPTGQGVGTEAFF.

The chain employs TRBV5-1 and TRBJ1-2; D unresolved. Germline-derived CDR1 and CDR2 are SGHRS and YFSETQ. The ends were cut back, 0 bases at V and 4 bases at J, with 10 bases in the middle. This CDR3 is built from 14 residues. For the CDR3, the DNA is TGCGCCAGCAGCTTGGACAGTGATGGCTATGGCTACACCTTC. Translated, it gives CASSLDSDGYGYTF.

The rearrangement uses TRBV7-3 and TRBJ2-5, with 8 bases matching TRBD2. Germline V gene lookup returns CDR1 SGHTA and CDR2 FQGTGA. The CDR3 totals 15 residues. V lost 1 base and J lost 1; bases outside the gene matches: 2. In DNA, the CDR3 is TGTGCCAGCAGCTTAAGCGGGGGGCTCCAAGAGACCCAGTACTTC. Its translation: CASSLSGGLQETQYF.

The V gene is TRBV2, the J gene TRBJ2-7, with D perhaps TRBD1 (6 bases). The germline CDR1 and CDR2 sequences are SNHLY and FYNNEI. V lost 8 bases and J lost 6, with 11 bases in between. The CDR3 spans 11 residues. Here the CDR3 reads CASRDRPEQYF. The CDR3, as DNA: TGTGCCAGCCGCGACAGGCCCGAGCAGTACTTC.

V gene TRBV6-6 combines with J gene TRBJ2-7; 11 bases map to TRBD2. The CDR3 consists of 15 residues. Unmatched junction bases numbered 7, after V lost 6 bases and J lost 3 bases. Germline loops: CDR1 MNHNY, CDR2 SVGAGI (reference sequence). This CDR3 is CASRDSGRVNYEQYF. The CDR3 DNA reads TGTGCCAGCAGAGATAGCGGGAGGGTGAACTACGAGCAGTACTTC.

This clone has a handful of counts. The genes are TRBV28 and TRBJ1-3; no reliable D call. The CDR3 is 18 amino acids. Deletions cut 3 bases from V and 1 base from J, with 19 bases between. In germline, CDR1 is MDHEN, CDR2 SYDVKM. CDR3 nucleotides: TGTGCCAGCAGTTTCCCCTTTGAGCAAAAGCGTTCTGGAAACACCATATATTTT. Amino acids: CASSFPFEQKRSGNTIYF.

This chain uses TRBV4-1 with TRBJ2-2; 12 nucleotides agree with TRBD2. The CDR3 totals 17 residues. In germline, CDR1 is MGHRA, CDR2 YSYEKL. V trimming: 2 bases; J trimming: 7 bases; junction bases outside the gene matches: 8. The CDR3 spells CASSQPTSGSLNGELFF. CDR3 nucleotide sequence: TGCGCCAGCAGCCAACCGACTAGCGGGAGTTTGAACGGGGAGCTGTTTTTT.

This rearrangement joins TRBV7-3 to TRBJ2-2; possible D gene TRBD1, 5 bases. The CDR3 is 13 residues long. The germline V and J ends were trimmed by 3 bases and 6 bases, with 8 bases remaining between them. Per germline, CDR1 SGHTA and CDR2 FQGTGA. For the CDR3, the DNA is TGTGCCAGCAGCTTGCAGGGATCCGGGGAGCTGTTTTTT. This sequence encodes CASSLQGSGELFF.

The chain recombines TRBV29-1 with TRBJ2-5; D is uncertain. Germline values: CDR1 SQVTM, CDR2 ANQGSEA. The CDR3 contains 13 residues. The V and J ends lost 7 bases and 5 bases respectively, with 17 bases between them. This CDR3 reads CSGSPGPSETQYF. The CDR3 nucleotides read TGCAGCGGAAGCCCGGGTCCCAGCGAGACCCAGTACTTC.

This clone has only one observation. The V and J genes are TRBV28 and TRBJ1-5, with D perhaps TRBD1 (5 bases). The CDR3 totals 16 residues. Trimming pared 6 bases from V and 5 bases from J, leaving 20 bases between. CDR1 is MDHEN, CDR2 SYDVKM, per germline. The CDR3 coding sequence is TGTGCCAGCAGGAGTTCAGGGTCCCCGGCGGATCAGCCCCAGCATTTT. This translates into CASRSSGSPADQPQHF.

The chain employs TRBV29-1 and TRBJ2-3; D is possibly TRBD2 (7 bases). Trimming removed 4 bases at V and 4 bases at J, with 15 bases between. The CDR3 covers 14 residues. Germline CDR1 is SQVTM and CDR2 is ANQGSEA. CDR3 DNA: TGCAGCGTTGCAGCCCAGGGGAGGGCAGATACGCAGTATTTT. Translation: CSVAAQGRADTQYF.

The chain links TRBV19 to TRBJ2-2; D is unclear. CDR1 and CDR2 from the germline V gene are LNHDA and SQIVND (reference sequence). V dropped 8 bases and J dropped 4 bases, with 11 bases sitting between them. This CDR3 region has 13 residues. This chain's CDR3 is CASQGGITGELFF. The CDR3 nucleotides are TGTGCCAGTCAAGGCGGAATCACCGGGGAGCTGTTTTTT. Full variable domain (missing parts from reference TRBV19 and TRBJ2-2): DGGITQSPKYLFRKEGQNVTLSCEQNLNHDAMYWYRQDPGQGLRLIYYSQIVNDFQKGDIAEGYSVSREKKESFPLTVTSAQKNPTAFYLCASQGGITGELFFGEGSRLTVL.

V usage is TRBV2 and J usage is TRBJ2-6; 7 nucleotides line up with TRBD2. V lost 7 bases and J lost 5; bases outside the gene matches: 5. The CDR3 covers 14 residues. Germline lookup yields CDR1 SNHLY and CDR2 FYNNEI. The CDR3 coding sequence is TGTGCCAGCAATGGACTAGAATGGGCCAACGTCCTGACTTTC. It yields the protein CASNGLEWANVLTF.

The J gene is TRBJ2-7, the V gene TRBV7-2, with TRBD1 as a possible D gene (5 bases). The V end lost 5 bases, the J end lost 0 bases, and 17 bases lay between the germline ends. CDR1 and CDR2 (germline): SGHTA, FQGNSA. There are 16 residues in the CDR3. This CDR3 reads CASSLSRARGSYEQYF. The CDR3 bases are TGTGCCAGCAGCCTAAGTCGCGCTAGGGGCTCCTACGAGCAGTACTTC.

The gene calls are TRBV28 and TRBJ1-5; D not certain. The CDR3 sequence is 12 residues long. From germline, CDR1 is MDHEN and CDR2 SYDVKM. V lost 6 bases and J 6 bases, leaving 9 bases between the germline ends. The CDR3 spells CASRPAGQPQHF. Here the CDR3 DNA reads TGTGCCAGCAGACCGGCGGGTCAGCCCCAGCATTTT. Together with reference TRBV28 and TRBJ1-5, the CDR3 gives the full variable domain: DVKVTQSSRYLVKRTGEKVFLECVQDMDHENMFWYRQDPGLGLRLIYFSYDVKMKEKGDIPEGYSVSREKKERFSLILESASTNQTSMYLCASRPAGQPQHFGDGTRLSIL.

The chain couples TRBV19 to TRBJ2-1; D gene uncertain. The CDR3 length is 15 residues. Trimming stripped 3 bases from V and 2 bases from J, with 11 bases between. CDR1 and CDR2 from the germline V gene are LNHDA and SQIVND (reference sequence). The CDR3: CASSILAIPYNEQFF. The CDR3 DNA reads as TGTGCCAGTAGTATTTTGGCAATTCCCTACAATGAGCAGTTCTTC.

The rearrangement links TRBV5-5 to TRBJ2-3, with TRBD2 identical over 11 bases. This CDR3 region has 18 residues. From germline, CDR1 is SGHKS and CDR2 YYEKEE (reference sequence). With 1 base clipped from V and 0 bases from J, the junction kept 7 bases outside the gene matches. The CDR3: CASSLRLAGGYSTDTQYF. In DNA, the CDR3 is TGTGCCAGCAGCTTGAGATTAGCGGGGGGGTATAGCACAGATACGCAGTATTTT.

This chain links TRBV11-2 with TRBJ1-3; 9 bases line up with TRBD1. The V and J ends lost 5 bases and 3 bases, in that order; junction bases with no gene match: 5. The CDR3 is made up of 15 amino acids. Per the germline V gene, CDR1 is SGHAT and CDR2 is FQNNGV. The CDR3 is CASSADRGNGNTIYF. In nucleotides, the CDR3 is TGTGCCAGCAGCGCCGACAGGGGGAATGGAAACACCATATATTTT.

This chain joins TRBV7-9 and TRBJ1-1; TRBD1 matches at 8 bases. The V and J ends lost 5 bases and 3 bases, in that order; junction bases with no gene match: 14. The V gene's germline CDR1 is SEHNR and CDR2 FQNEAQ (reference sequence). The CDR3 is 17 residues long. For the CDR3, the DNA is TGTGCCAGCAGCGCCCAGGGGGCGTACCTGGTGGACACTGAAGCTTTCTTT. Encoded protein: CASSAQGAYLVDTEAFF. Together with reference TRBV7-9 and TRBJ1-1, the CDR3 gives the full variable domain: DTGVSQNPRHKITKRGQNVTFRCDPISEHNRLYWYRQTLGQGPEFLTYFQNEAQLEKSRLLSDRFSAERPKGSFSTLEIQRTEQGDSAMYLCASSAQGAYLVDTEAFFGQGTRLTVV.